This T cell receptor beta chain was profiled in a study of blood T cell repertoires in COVID-19. Study-wide context: Some COVID-19 samples were acute and others convalescent; all came from the United States, Italy and Spain. The cDNA or gDNA used as material had been derived from T cells, B-cell-depleted T cells, or PBMCs.

The CDR3 is 14 amino acids. The V end was cut by 3 bases, the J end by 4 bases, with 12 bases between. CDR1 is MNHNS and CDR2 is SASEGT in the germline V gene. Original data processing: Amplification with reference gene primers provided the estimates of nucleated cell counts. Generated by immunoSEQ multiplex PCR, the TCRdb table keeps only in-frame clones and is missing some. That table supplies the V and J calls and clone size; D and trimming were determined from the DNA. Among about 240,000 clones listed, approximately 80% were seen once. Material for sequencing was peripheral blood. The rearrangement links TRBV6-1 to TRBJ1-2; TRBD1 might be the D (6 bases). The source of this sequence is a woman aged 18-35 years with acute or convalescent COVID-19. The CDR3 coding sequence is TGTGCCAGCAGTGAGAGGGACATCCTCTATGGCTACACCTTC. Its protein product is CASSERDILYGYTF.